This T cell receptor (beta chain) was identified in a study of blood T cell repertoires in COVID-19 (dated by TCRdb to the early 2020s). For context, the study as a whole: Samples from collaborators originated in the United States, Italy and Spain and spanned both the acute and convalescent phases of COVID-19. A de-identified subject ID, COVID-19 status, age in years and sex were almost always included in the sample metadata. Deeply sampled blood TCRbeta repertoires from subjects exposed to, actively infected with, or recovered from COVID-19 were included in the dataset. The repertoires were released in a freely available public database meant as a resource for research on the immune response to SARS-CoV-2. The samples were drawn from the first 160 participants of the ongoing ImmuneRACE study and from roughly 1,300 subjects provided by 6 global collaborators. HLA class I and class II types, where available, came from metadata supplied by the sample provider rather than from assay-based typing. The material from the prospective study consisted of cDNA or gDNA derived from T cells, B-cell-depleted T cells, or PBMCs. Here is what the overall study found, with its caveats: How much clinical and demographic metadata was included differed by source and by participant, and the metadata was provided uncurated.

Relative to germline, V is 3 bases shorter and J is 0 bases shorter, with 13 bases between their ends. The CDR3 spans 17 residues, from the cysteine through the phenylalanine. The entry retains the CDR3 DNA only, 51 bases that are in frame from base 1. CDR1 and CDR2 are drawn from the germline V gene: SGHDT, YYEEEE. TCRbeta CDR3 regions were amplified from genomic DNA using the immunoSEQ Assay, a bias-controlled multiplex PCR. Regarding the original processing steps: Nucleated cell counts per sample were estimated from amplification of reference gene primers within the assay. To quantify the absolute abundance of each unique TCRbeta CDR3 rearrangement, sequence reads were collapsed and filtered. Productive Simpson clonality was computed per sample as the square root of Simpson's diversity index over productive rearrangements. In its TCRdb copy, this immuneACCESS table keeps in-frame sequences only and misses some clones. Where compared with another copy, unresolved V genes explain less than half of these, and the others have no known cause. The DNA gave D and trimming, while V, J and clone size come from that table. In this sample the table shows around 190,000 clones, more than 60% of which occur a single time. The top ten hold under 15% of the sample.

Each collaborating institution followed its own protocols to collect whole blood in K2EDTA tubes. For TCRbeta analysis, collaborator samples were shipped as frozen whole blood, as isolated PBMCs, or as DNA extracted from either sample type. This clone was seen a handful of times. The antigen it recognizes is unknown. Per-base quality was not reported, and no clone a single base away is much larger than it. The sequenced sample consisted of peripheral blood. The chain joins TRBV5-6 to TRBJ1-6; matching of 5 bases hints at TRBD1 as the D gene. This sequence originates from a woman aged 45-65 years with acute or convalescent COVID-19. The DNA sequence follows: TGTGCCAGCAGCTCCCCGACAGAGAGCTCCTATAATTCACCCCTCCACTTT. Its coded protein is CASSSPTESSYNSPLHF.